This entry describes one T cell receptor (beta chain). The sample belongs to a study of shared clonotypes between healthy human individuals. Libraries were prepared by immunoSEQ multiplex PCR; TCRdb keeps only in-frame clonotypes and omits some of them. Among 450,000 or so clones listed, around 77% were seen once. This CDR3 spans 14 amino acids. From germline, CDR1 is SQVTM and CDR2 ANQGSEA. Between the trimmed V and J ends, which lost 1 base and 2 bases, there was a span of 9 bases. Healthy adults negative for HIV, lacking recent acute infections or vaccinations, served as donors. About 90 million PBMCs were counted before genomic DNA extraction.

This clonotype originated in a woman aged 35 to 49 in good health. Some clones in this sample may be carry-over from other donors' samples. The sequenced sample was PBMCs. The J gene is TRBJ2-1, the V gene TRBV29-1; D is possibly TRBD1 (5 bases). CDR3 nucleotide sequence: TGCAGCGTTGAAGGGGCAGGGACCTACAATGAGCAGTTCTTC. It yields the protein CSVEGAGTYNEQFF.